The source of this T cell receptor (beta chain) is a study of OX40 agonist ivuxolimab in advanced cancers. For the study at large: Cancers in dose escalation were hepatocellular, melanoma, renal cell and head and neck.

CDR1 and CDR2 from the germline V gene are WNHNN and SYGVQD (reference sequence). This CDR3 has 17 residues. The V and J ends lost 0 bases and 8 bases, in that order; junction bases with no gene match: 6. Produced via immunoSEQ multiplex PCR; TCRdb's table is partial and in-frame only. The sample has 77,000 or so clones; around 87% are singletons. This sequence was found in an adult with an advanced solid tumor such as melanoma, head and neck, liver or kidney cancer. Sequences were derived from CD4+ or CD8+ T cells sorted from blood, sampled in a trial of the OX40 agonist ivuxolimab. The chain recombines TRBV10-1 with TRBJ2-1; 14 bases map to TRBD2. The CDR3 DNA sequence: TGCGCCAGCAGTGAGTCGGGACTAGCGGGAGCTAGGGATGAGCAGTTCTTC. Translated: CASSESGLAGARDEQFF.